This T cell receptor (beta chain) was found in a study of T-cell memory formation after mild COVID-19. The CDR3 covers 17 residues. Germline CDR1 KGHDR, CDR2 SFDVKD. The junction had 12 bases not matched to a gene; V was cut back by 3 bases and J by 4 bases. From the 5' RACE reads, TCRdb called clonotypes with MiXCR, one entry per CDR3 protein. The table shows 550,000 to 600,000 distinct CDR3 sequences, with around 16% occurring only once. Study results and caveats: CD4/CD8 balance characterized clones contracting day 15 to 85, and CD4+ skew characterized later expanders.

About this clonotype itself: As yet, its antigen is unknown.

The rearrangement links TRBV24-1 to TRBJ1-2; 8 bases are a match to TRBD1. This TCR was sampled from an adult woman who had mild COVID-19 (a few samples of this study predate the infection). Cell type and time point are not known. Material: PBMCs or a T cell subset sorted from them (not recorded which). CDR3 sequence reads: CATSDPGTGPLGYGYTF. DNA of the CDR3: TGTGCCACCAGTGATCCCGGGACAGGCCCTCTTGGCTATGGCTACACCTTC.